This entry concerns a single TCR beta chain. This entry belongs to a study of blood T cell repertoires in COVID-19. The wider study: Acute-phase and convalescent COVID-19 samples originated in the United States, Italy and Spain. From T cells, B-cell-depleted T cells, or PBMCs came the material, which was cDNA or gDNA.

Under the authors' procedure: Nucleated cell number was recorded as an estimate derived from reference gene primer amplification. The data were produced by immunoSEQ multiplex PCR, yet TCRdb's version contains in-frame clones alone and is incomplete. That table gives V, J and clone size, and the DNA gave D and trimming. The sample consists of 250,000 to 350,000 clones, about 91% of them appearing once. CDR1 is MNHNY, CDR2 SVGAGI, per germline (reference sequence). J gave up 4 bases and V 4 bases, and 8 bases lay outside the gene matches. This CDR3 is built from 16 residues. The chain is built from TRBV6-6 and TRBJ1-3; 9 positions agree with TRBD1. This TCR came from a woman aged 60 to 75 with acute or convalescent COVID-19. The sequenced sample consisted of peripheral blood. CDR3 DNA: TGTGCCAGCAGTTTTGAGGGACAGGGCGGCGGAAACACCATATATTTT. Translated: CASSFEGQGGGNTIYF.